The clone carrying this TCR beta chain was seen at least ten times. Germline V gene lookup returns CDR1 MDHEN and CDR2 SYDVKM. This CDR3 has 16 amino acids. V was clipped by 1 base and J by 2 bases; unmatched bases: 3. The data belong to a study of CD8 T cells in ankylosing spondylitis. TCRdb processed the 5' RACE reads anew with MiXCR; each CDR3 protein has one entry. The repertoire holds over 30,000 distinct CDR3 sequences, with roughly 12% as singletons. The sequenced material came from synovial fluid, either unsorted or a sorted T cell fraction (not recorded which). The source of this sequence is a male donor with ankylosing spondylitis. The gene calls are TRBV28 and TRBJ2-3; 10 nucleotides align to TRBD2. The CDR3 reads CASSLYGLADTDTQYF. Written as DNA, the CDR3 is TGTGCCAGCAGTTTATACGGACTAGCGGACACAGATACGCAGTATTTT.